This T cell receptor beta chain was profiled in a study of blood T cell repertoires in COVID-19. Study at large: In each case, the material was cDNA or gDNA derived from T cells, B-cell-depleted T cells, or PBMCs.

The study drew participants aged about 18 to 95 years from some 24 US areas. Looked up from germline, CDR1 is SNHLY and CDR2 is FYNNEI. The CDR3 contains 15 residues. Trimming took off 8 bases at V and 0 bases at J, with 16 bases between the two ends. How the authors handled the data: Amplification with reference gene primers provided the estimates of nucleated cell counts. The protocol was immunoSEQ multiplex PCR, while the TCRdb copy is restricted to in-frame clones and leaves out a portion. Clonal size and the V and J genes are those of that table, whereas D and trimming came from the DNA. The sample shows 140,000 to 150,000 clones, roughly 78% of them seen only once.

The sequenced sample consisted of PBMCs or T cells enriched from blood (not recorded which). This sequence joins TRBV2 and TRBJ1-2, with D tentatively TRBD1 (5 bases). The receptor was isolated from a woman aged 45-59 years who had recovered from COVID-19. As DNA, the CDR3 is TGTGCCAGCTCAGACCTAGGGGCAACTAACTATGGCTACACCTTC. It encodes CASSDLGATNYGYTF.